Listed below are T cell receptor beta chains from one sample, sequenced in a study of shared clonotypes between healthy human individuals. The table came from immunoSEQ multiplex PCR; TCRdb's copy has only in-frame clones and leaves some out. The sample lists 2 million to 3 million clones, approximately 93% occurring once. Sequenced sample: naive CD4+ T cells from PBMCs. The receptors shown here come from a man aged 18 to 35 in good health. Some clones in this sample may be carry-over from other donors' samples. CDR3s leave out the opening cysteine and the closing phenylalanine or tryptophan.

v_call: TRBV11-2; cdr3_aa: ASSPQGYEQY
v_call: TRBV5-4; cdr3_aa: ASSLGQGIYNEQF
v_call: TRBV15; cdr3_aa: ATSREGTRGEQY
v_call: TRBV28; cdr3_aa: ASTTAGAGTGELF
v_call: TRBV5-1; cdr3_aa: ASSLGLSRVADTQY
v_call: TRBV2; cdr3_aa: ASKGASGDTQY
v_call: TRBV27; cdr3_aa: ASSRGQGSSNQPQH
v_call: TRBV27; cdr3_aa: ASRGPRGERAF
v_call: TRBV4-3; cdr3_aa: ASSQVSRARNEQF
v_call: TRBV15; cdr3_aa: ATSRDLPQPQH
v_call: TRBV7-2; cdr3_aa: ASSPWGQGLNIQY
v_call: TRBV5-1; cdr3_aa: ASGENYGYT
v_call: TRBV5-1; cdr3_aa: ASSPTTSGNEQF
v_call: TRBV2; cdr3_aa: ASSALSSNQPQH
v_call: TRBV4-2; cdr3_aa: ASSQPTGTGRRDTQY
v_call: TRBV9; cdr3_aa: ASSLQQGPAYEQY
v_call: TRBV19; cdr3_aa: ASSLRLRRSSYEQY
v_call: TRBV7-2; cdr3_aa: ASSFGQGILEQY
v_call: TRBV2; cdr3_aa: ASRRTGTGNSPLH
v_call: TRBV19; cdr3_aa: ASSLGRGPGEAF
v_call: TRBV19; cdr3_aa: ASSIQGMGEKLF
v_call: TRBV6-5; cdr3_aa: ASRPGTSGTNEQF
v_call: TRBV30; cdr3_aa: AGGQGAWNGYT
v_call: TRBV27; cdr3_aa: ASSLDSWGNTGELF
v_call: TRBV2; cdr3_aa: ASSGGVNTEAF
v_call: TRBV6-5; cdr3_aa: ASSWDRDRNYEQY
v_call: TRBV30; cdr3_aa: AWSVQGRGEQF
v_call: TRBV27; cdr3_aa: ASSYGDTNTGELF
v_call: TRBV5-1; cdr3_aa: ASSLNVRDREQY
v_call: TRBV19; cdr3_aa: ASSIHRGRSRNQPQH
v_call: TRBV20-1; cdr3_aa: SARGGYT
v_call: TRBV28; cdr3_aa: ASSSSGRANEQY
v_call: TRBV29-1; cdr3_aa: SAPGTSGSPVSTDTQY
v_call: TRBV6-1; cdr3_aa: ASSTRTGGNTEAF
v_call: TRBV5-1; cdr3_aa: ASSSREFNTGELF
v_call: TRBV10-1; cdr3_aa: ASRDDSYTDTQY
v_call: TRBV12-2; cdr3_aa: ASRFERGSRLHEQY
v_call: TRBV27; cdr3_aa: ASSPPPGTLSYNEQF
v_call: TRBV5-6; cdr3_aa: ASSLGLGQGAGNIQY
v_call: TRBV6-5; cdr3_aa: ATITSRAANTEAF
v_call: TRBV25-1; cdr3_aa: ASSATAGNTEAF
v_call: TRBV5-6; cdr3_aa: ASSPPGLPVVTQY
v_call: TRBV28; cdr3_aa: ASSPLGVTGPTQY
v_call: TRBV28; cdr3_aa: ASSPRTGGYT
v_call: TRBV23-1; cdr3_aa: ASSQSLSGSSGNTIY
v_call: TRBV28; cdr3_aa: ASNALQTGNYGYT
v_call: TRBV29-1; cdr3_aa: SVESREGTEAF
v_call: TRBV30; cdr3_aa: AWGAQSSGNTIY
v_call: TRBV7-2; cdr3_aa: ASSFGTETQY
v_call: TRBV5-1; cdr3_aa: ASSLGLTGAGGEQF
v_call: TRBV6-5; cdr3_aa: ASRYRDEQY
v_call: TRBV28; cdr3_aa: ASSLRPGGYGYT
v_call: TRBV25-1; cdr3_aa: ASRGQGHQPQH
v_call: TRBV29-1; cdr3_aa: SVSGTKGFGKAF
v_call: TRBV7-8; cdr3_aa: ASSLALRVRETQY
v_call: TRBV29-1; cdr3_aa: SVLAPGNEQF
v_call: TRBV11-2; cdr3_aa: ASSSGLAGYTGELF